Presented here are 15 T cell receptor beta chains from one specimen sequenced in a study of identical twins. TCRdb independently ran MiXCR on the 5' RACE reads; one entry per CDR3 protein. The sample contains roughly 350,000 distinct CDR3 sequences, 12% of which appear only once. In addition, the sample was reused for a study of yellow fever vaccine responses in identical twins.

The sample taken for sequencing was CD8+ T cells sorted from blood. All receptors derive from a young woman in good health.

The chain recombines TRBV15 with TRBJ2-4; D not resolved. V lost 1 base and J lost 0, with 10 bases in between. The CDR3 sequence is 16 residues long. Germline V gives CDR1 LNHNV, CDR2 YYDKDF (reference sequence). CDR3 bases: TGTGCCACCAGCAGAGGTACAGATGGAGCCAAAAACATTCAGTACTTC. Residues: CATSRGTDGAKNIQYF.

This clonotype came up a few times. The rearrangement joins TRBV7-6 to TRBJ2-5; possible D gene TRBD2, 6 bases. The germline V and J ends were trimmed by 5 bases and 4 bases, with 11 bases remaining between them. CDR1 is SGHVS and CDR2 is FNYEAQ in the germline V gene. This CDR3 is built from 13 residues. CDR3 nucleotide sequence: TGTGCCAGCAGCACGCCCGGGAGAGAGACCCAGTACTTC. It codes for CASSTPGRETQYF.

A few counts support this clonotype. The chain joins TRBV20-1 to TRBJ2-7; 8 positions match TRBD2. The CDR3 length is 23 residues. The germline V gene encodes CDR1 DFQATT and CDR2 SNEGSKA (reference sequence). The ends lost 1 base at V and 3 bases at J; junction bases unmatched: 32. The CDR3 region has the DNA TGCAGTGCTAGAGCCGGACCCCTGGGGGCAGGGGCCCCCATAGCGGGACTGGACTACGAGCAGTACTTC. Protein: CSARAGPLGAGAPIAGLDYEQYF.

This clonotype was picked up many times. This chain links TRBV15 with TRBJ1-6; no firm D call. The germline V gene encodes CDR1 LNHNV and CDR2 YYDKDF (reference sequence). Trimming took off 0 bases at V and 9 bases at J, with 6 bases between the two ends. This CDR3 region has 13 residues. The CDR3 is CATSRDQISPLHF. CDR3 coding DNA: TGTGCCACCAGCAGAGACCAAATTTCACCCCTCCACTTT.

The chain couples TRBV20-1 to TRBJ2-1; D is ambiguous. Trimming left V 0 bases short and J 2 bases short, with 11 bases between. From germline, CDR1 is DFQATT and CDR2 SNEGSKA (reference sequence). The CDR3 is 15 amino acids. The CDR3 bases are TGCAGTGCTAGAGAACAGACCAGCACCTACAATGAGCAGTTCTTC. It codes for CSAREQTSTYNEQFF.

This clonotype was found a few times. The chain combines TRBV12-3 or TRBV12-4 with TRBJ2-2; 11 bases map to TRBD1. The J segment lost 5 bases and the V segment lost 5 bases, leaving 10 bases of the junction unmatched. This CDR3 comprises 17 residues. The CDR3 region has the DNA TGTGCCAGCAGTCCCCCGCATGGACAGGGGGCGACCGGGGAGCTGTTTTTT. It is translated as CASSPPHGQGATGELFF.

This CDR3 reads CSARDPRGSDFNEQFF. The CDR3 nucleotides read TGCAGTGCTAGAGATCCAAGAGGTTCCGACTTTAATGAGCAGTTCTTC. The chain uses TRBV20-1 and TRBJ2-1; D unclear. The CDR3 is 16 residues long. From germline, CDR1 is DFQATT and CDR2 SNEGSKA (reference sequence). Between the trimmed V and J ends, which lost 0 bases and 7 bases, there was a span of 19 bases.

This clonotype was counted between two and nine times. This chain links TRBV5-1 with TRBJ2-7; D unclear. The germline CDR1 and CDR2 sequences are SGHRS and YFSETQ. This CDR3 comprises 12 residues. V lost 0 bases and J 7 bases, leaving 8 bases between the germline ends. For the CDR3, the DNA is TGCGCCAGCAGCTTGGGTCGATTGGAGCAGTACTTC. It encodes CASSLGRLEQYF.

The V call is TRBV6-5, the J call TRBJ2-5; 8 bases agree with TRBD2. The junction had 5 bases not matched to a gene; V was cut back by 2 bases and J by 12 bases. Per the germline V gene, CDR1 is MNHEY and CDR2 is SVGAGI. The length of the CDR3 is 12 residues. CDR3 sequence: CASSYPGGPKYF. CDR3 nucleotides: TGTGCCAGCAGTTACCCGGGGGGGCCGAAGTACTTC.

The J gene is TRBJ2-1, the V gene TRBV28; maybe TRBD2 (5 bases). The CDR3 has 14 amino acids. V dropped 6 bases and J dropped 5 bases, with 14 bases sitting between them. The germline V gene has CDR1 MDHEN and CDR2 SYDVKM. This CDR3 is CASSSGIYHNEQFF. The CDR3 coding sequence is TGTGCCAGCAGCTCGGGGATATATCACAATGAGCAGTTCTTC.

This clonotype occurred many times. This chain connects TRBV12-3 or TRBV12-4 to TRBJ1-5, with D maybe TRBD1 (6 bases). The CDR3 is made up of 13 amino acids. V lost 6 bases and J lost 0, with 6 bases in between. CDR3 DNA: TGTGCCAGCAGACAGGGTAGCAATCAGCCCCAGCATTTT. Translation: CASRQGSNQPQHF.

The V gene is TRBV12-3 or TRBV12-4, the J gene TRBJ2-1, with D possibly TRBD2 on 6 matching bases. The CDR3 length is 15 residues. Trimming took 6 bases from V and 3 from J, leaving 15 bases between them. CDR3 sequence (DNA): TGTGCCAGCAGGCTCGGGAGTTCTCTCTACAATGAGCAGTTCTTC. Protein: CASRLGSSLYNEQFF.

The CDR3 nucleotides are TGTGCCAGCCCTGATCAATATGGCTACACCTTC. Translation: CASPDQYGYTF. The V and J genes are TRBV27 and TRBJ1-2; D is uncertain. Germline lookup yields CDR1 MNHEY and CDR2 SMNVEV (reference sequence). The CDR3 has 11 amino acids. Trimming left V 8 bases short and J 5 bases short, with 9 bases between.

This clonotype was picked up a small number of times. This chain uses TRBV12-3 or TRBV12-4 with TRBJ1-6; TRBD1 is a possible D gene (5 bases). Trimming removed 6 bases from V and 7 bases from J, with 16 bases in between. The CDR3 covers 15 residues. The CDR3 region is CASSPPWGLNSPLHF. The CDR3, as DNA: TGTGCCAGCAGCCCCCCCTGGGGGTTGAATTCACCCCTCCACTTT.

The table lists this clonotype with many counts. The rearrangement links TRBV2 to TRBJ2-1; 8 bases fit TRBD1. J was trimmed by 12 bases and V by 6 bases; bases with no gene match: 7. Looked up from germline, CDR1 is SNHLY and CDR2 is FYNNEI. The CDR3 extends over 12 amino acids. The CDR3, as DNA: TGTGCCAGCAGAGACTTCGGGACAGGGCAGTTCTTC. Translating gives CASRDFGTGQFF.